Below are 22 T cell receptor beta chains sequenced from a single sample in a study of PD-1 blockade in classical Hodgkin lymphoma. Here immunoSEQ multiplex PCR was the method, and the copy in TCRdb shows in-frame clones only, minus some. The sample shows some 96,000 clones, 85% to 95% of them seen only once. As to time point: cycle 4 day 1 (C4D1), after 6 weeks of nivolumab. Relapses following autologous stem cell transplantation were seen in all patients, with brentuximab vedotin exposure varying. Sequencing used peripheral blood mononuclear cells (PBMCs), obtained before the fourth cycle of nivolumab. These receptors all stem from a human donor with classical Hodgkin lymphoma.

The chain combines TRBV7-6 with TRBJ2-7; 7 bases match TRBD2. The CDR3 is 15 amino acids. After removal of 1 base from V and 6 bases from J, the junction contained 9 bases not matched to a gene. Germline V gene lookup returns CDR1 SGHVS and CDR2 FNYEAQ. The CDR3 protein is CASSLGSGGIGEQYF. The CDR3, as DNA: TGTGCCAGCAGCTTAGGATCGGGAGGCATCGGCGAGCAGTACTTC.

This clone was seen a single time. The chain carries TRBV7-6 and TRBJ2-3, with TRBD1 matching over 9 bases. The junction had 14 bases not matched to a gene; V was cut back by 5 bases and J by 5 bases. CDR3 size: 17 residues. CDR1 and CDR2 from the germline V gene are SGHVS and FNYEAQ. This CDR3 is CASSILLGTGKGDTQYF. The CDR3 bases are TGTGCCAGCAGCATCCTCCTGGGGACAGGGAAGGGAGATACGCAGTATTTT. Together with reference TRBV7-6 and TRBJ2-3, the CDR3 gives the full variable domain: GAGVSQSPRYKVTKRGQDVALRCDPISGHVSLYWYRQALGQGPEFLTYFNYEAQQDKSGLPNDRFSAERPEGSISTLTIQRTEQRDSAMYRCASSILLGTGKGDTQYFGPGTRLTVL.

This chain joins TRBV30 and TRBJ2-4, with 9 bases fitting TRBD2. Germline CDR1 is GTSNPN and CDR2 is SVGIG (reference sequence). CDR3 size: 17 residues. The junction had 8 bases not matched to a gene; V was cut back by 0 bases and J by 2 bases. The CDR3: CAWSVPSGRISKNIQYF. CDR3 nucleotides: TGTGCCTGGAGTGTACCCAGCGGGAGGATTTCCAAAAACATTCAGTACTTC.

The V gene is TRBV5-3, the J gene TRBJ1-3; D remains unclear. TRBV5-3 is an open reading frame whose function is uncertain. V lost 0 bases to trimming and J lost 0 bases, with 10 bases between them. The CDR3 covers 16 residues. The CDR3 loop is CARSLVVGYSGNTIYF. In nucleotides, the CDR3 is TGTGCCAGAAGCTTGGTAGTTGGGTACTCTGGAAACACCATATATTTT.

This clone has just one count. This chain joins TRBV10-3 and TRBJ2-7; 8 bases line up with TRBD1. Germline CDR1 ENHRY, CDR2 SYGVKD. J was trimmed by 2 bases and V by 10 bases; bases with no gene match: 13. This CDR3 comprises 15 residues. This chain's CDR3 is CASGHGQGEAYEQYF. CDR3 DNA: TGTGCCAGCGGACACGGACAGGGCGAAGCCTACGAGCAGTACTTC.

V usage is TRBV10-1 and J usage is TRBJ2-3, with D perhaps matching TRBD2 (5 bases). V shed 0 bases and J shed 7 bases, with 23 bases lying between them. Germline V lookup: CDR1 WNHNN, CDR2 SYGVQD (reference sequence). The CDR3 has 18 amino acids. The CDR3 DNA reads TGCGCCAGCAGTGAGTCGTTAGGCGTGACCCCTTCGGGATATACGCAGTATTTT. It specifies CASSESLGVTPSGYTQYF.

This sequence joins TRBV9 and TRBJ2-7, with 7 bases aligning to TRBD1. V shed 4 bases, J shed 0 bases, and the junction held 10 bases outside the gene matches. Germline V gene data show CDR1 as SGDLS and CDR2 as YYNGEE. CDR3 size: 16 residues. The CDR3 reads CASSPGQEAPSYEQYF. In DNA, the CDR3 is TGTGCCAGCAGCCCCGGACAGGAGGCCCCCTCCTACGAGCAGTACTTC.

This chain links TRBV7-9 with TRBJ1-1; a weak D match, TRBD1 (5 bases). The CDR3 covers 13 residues. The germline gives CDR1 SEHNR, CDR2 FQNEAQ (reference sequence). Trimming cost V 3 bases and J 4 bases, with 9 bases left between them. DNA of the CDR3: TGTGCCAGCAGCTTCACGACAGCCACTGAAGCTTTCTTT. Protein product: CASSFTTATEAFF.

The J gene is TRBJ2-1, the V gene TRBV4-2; 9 bases align to TRBD1. Germline trimming cut 1 base from V and 7 bases from J; bases unmatched to any gene: 8. CDR3 length: 16 amino acids. CDR1 is LGHNA, CDR2 YNFKEQ, per germline. CDR3 loop: CASSQVRTGEGNEQFF. CDR3 DNA: TGTGCCAGCAGCCAAGTGCGGACAGGGGAAGGAAATGAGCAGTTCTTC.

This clone was counted between two and nine times. The rearrangement links TRBV7-2 to TRBJ2-5; a weak D match, TRBD1 (6 bases). Germline values: CDR1 SGHTA, CDR2 FQGNSA. The CDR3 is made up of 16 amino acids. Trimming took off 1 base at V and 2 bases at J, with 14 bases between the two ends. CDR3: CASSLGVTGGQETQYF. The CDR3, as DNA: TGTGCCAGCAGCTTAGGTGTGACAGGCGGACAAGAGACCCAGTACTTC.

The chain uses TRBV11-2 and TRBJ2-4; D may match TRBD1 or TRBD2 (6 bases each). Trimming cost V 2 bases and J 7 bases, with 15 bases left between them. This CDR3 is 15 amino acids long. CDR1 and CDR2 (germline): SGHAT, FQNNGV. The CDR3 sequence: CASSLSGWGANIQYF. The CDR3 bases are TGTGCCAGCAGCTTATCGGGATGGGGGGCCAACATTCAGTACTTC.

V is TRBV6-1 and J is TRBJ2-5; possible D gene TRBD1, 5 bases. CDR1 and CDR2 (germline): MNHNS, SASEGT. V shed 11 bases and J shed 5 bases, with 15 bases lying between them. The CDR3 covers 12 residues. CDR3 loop: CAVTAYGETQYF. The CDR3 bases are TGTGCCGTGACAGCGTACGGGGAGACCCAGTACTTC.

J is TRBJ2-5 and V is TRBV9, with 9 bases lining up with TRBD2. The CDR3 totals 16 residues. Germline values: CDR1 SGDLS, CDR2 YYNGEE. The V gene end was trimmed by 6 bases and the J gene end by 4 bases; junction bases not matched to a gene: 13. The CDR3 nucleotides read TGTGCCAGCACTCCTCGCGGGAGGGCCCTCGGAGAGACCCAGTACTTC. It yields the protein CASTPRGRALGETQYF.

The chain couples TRBV5-1 to TRBJ2-7, with 8 bases matching TRBD1. The CDR3 has 12 amino acids. Per germline, CDR1 SGHRS and CDR2 YFSETQ. V trimming: 4 bases; J trimming: 11 bases; junction bases outside the gene matches: 8. CDR3 nucleotide sequence: TGCGCCAGCAGCAACGTACAGGGGGGCAAGTACTTC. This encodes CASSNVQGGKYF.

The sample holds one count of this clone. The V call is TRBV7-9, the J call TRBJ2-3, with 8 bases aligning to TRBD2. The CDR3 is 15 amino acids. With V trimmed by 1 base and J by 7 bases, 7 bases remained unmatched. Germline V CDR1 and CDR2: SEHNR, FQNEAQ (reference sequence). In DNA, the CDR3 is TGTGCCAGCAGCTTAGGAGCGGGAGTTCTGAATACGCAGTATTTT. Translation: CASSLGAGVLNTQYF.

The chain is built from TRBV28 and TRBJ1-2; D possibly corresponds to TRBD1 (5 bases). CDR1 is MDHEN, CDR2 SYDVKM, per germline. The CDR3 contains 13 residues. Between the trimmed V and J ends, which lost 4 bases and 7 bases, there was a span of 13 bases. This CDR3 is CASSSSQVTGYTF. CDR3 bases: TGTGCCAGCAGTTCTTCACAGGTTACTGGCTACACCTTC.

V usage is TRBV27 and J usage is TRBJ1-1, with D tentatively TRBD1 (6 bases). The CDR3 contains 15 residues. Per the germline V gene, CDR1 is MNHEY and CDR2 is SMNVEV (reference sequence). Between the trimmed V and J ends, which lost 5 bases and 3 bases, there was a span of 16 bases. CDR3 DNA sequence: TGTGCCAGCAGTGGCCTCGACGCAGGGGACACTGAAGCTTTCTTT. It is translated as CASSGLDAGDTEAFF.

This clone has only one observation. This sequence joins TRBV27 and TRBJ1-2; 9 bases fit TRBD1. V was clipped by 0 bases and J by 2 bases; unmatched bases: 4. Germline V gives CDR1 MNHEY, CDR2 SMNVEV (reference sequence). The CDR3 runs 16 residues. The CDR3 spells CASSLSVGTGNYGYTF. As DNA, the CDR3 is TGTGCCAGCAGTTTATCAGTAGGGACAGGGAACTATGGCTACACCTTC.

The chain joins TRBV2 to TRBJ1-3; 11 bases fit TRBD1. V gave up 3 bases and J gave up 8 bases; unmatched junction bases: 12. CDR1 and CDR2 from the germline V gene are SNHLY and FYNNEI. CDR3 length: 17 residues. The CDR3 nucleotides are TGTGCCAGCAGTGAGGGAAGGACAGGGGGCACAGGGGACACCATATATTTT. Its translation: CASSEGRTGGTGDTIYF.

The chain joins TRBV27 to TRBJ2-3; 8 bases are a match to TRBD2. Germline values: CDR1 MNHEY, CDR2 SMNVEV (reference sequence). After removal of 8 bases from V and 3 bases from J, the junction contained 13 bases not matched to a gene. The CDR3 length is 16 residues. CDR3: CASYSLSGSRTDTQYF. CDR3 coding DNA: TGTGCCAGCTACTCACTAAGCGGGAGTAGGACAGATACGCAGTATTTT.

V and J are TRBV4-1 and TRBJ2-7, with 8 positions matching TRBD1. This CDR3 spans 15 amino acids. Germline CDR1 and CDR2: MGHRA and YSYEKL. V shed 2 bases, J shed 1 base, and the junction held 4 bases outside the gene matches. The chain's CDR3 is CASSQTRGRSYEQYF. The CDR3 bases are TGCGCCAGCAGCCAAACCAGGGGGCGATCCTACGAGCAGTACTTC.

J is TRBJ1-4 and V is TRBV19, with a possible D match to TRBD1 (5 bases). The germline V gene has CDR1 LNHDA and CDR2 SQIVND (reference sequence). The ends were cut back, 4 bases at V and 2 bases at J, with 11 bases in the middle. The CDR3 consists of 15 residues. In DNA, the CDR3 is TGTGCCAGTAGTACAGGGATTGCGACTAATGAAAAACTGTTTTTT. Its translation: CASSTGIATNEKLFF.